One sample yielded the 11 T cell receptor beta chains listed below, sequenced in a study of blood T cell repertoires in COVID-19. Libraries were prepared by immunoSEQ multiplex PCR; TCRdb keeps only in-frame clonotypes and omits some of them. In the table there are around 300,000 clones, roughly 88% of which are singletons. The sequenced sample was peripheral blood. Receptor source: an older woman with acute or convalescent COVID-19.

The chain uses TRBV30 and TRBJ1-5; D unresolved. V was clipped by 0 bases and J by 9 bases, with 12 bases between them. The CDR3 contains 13 residues. CDR1 and CDR2 (germline): GTSNPN, SVGIG (reference sequence). The CDR3: CAWSVRLNWPQHF. CDR3 sequence (DNA): TGTGCCTGGAGTGTTCGGTTAAATTGGCCCCAGCATTTT.

This chain connects TRBV10-3 to TRBJ1-2; 8 bases fit TRBD1. The CDR3 loop spans 11 amino acids. CDR1 is ENHRY, CDR2 SYGVKD, per germline. V shed 8 bases, J shed 6 bases, and the junction held 2 bases outside the gene matches. The CDR3: CAIGTGNGYTF. The CDR3 region has the DNA TGTGCCATCGGGACAGGTAATGGCTACACCTTC.

The chain joins TRBV2 to TRBJ1-5; TRBD1 matches 7 bases. V was clipped by 5 bases and J by 4 bases; unmatched bases: 8. Germline V gene data show CDR1 as SNHLY and CDR2 as FYNNEI. The CDR3 totals 15 residues. As DNA, the CDR3 is TGTGCCAGCAGTTCGCAGGGGGGAGGTAATCAGCCCCAGCATTTT. Translated: CASSSQGGGNQPQHF.

This clone has just a few counts. The rearrangement uses TRBV6-5 and TRBJ2-7, with a weak D call TRBD1 (6 bases). Germline V gene sequence: CDR1 MNHEY, CDR2 SVGAGI. V was pared by 8 bases and J by 4 bases, with 15 bases between. The CDR3 is made up of 13 amino acids. CDR3 protein: CASRTGWGYEQYF. The CDR3 DNA reads TGTGCCAGCCGAACAGGGTGGGGGTACGAGCAGTACTTC.

This clone was picked up a small number of times. The J gene is TRBJ1-2, the V gene TRBV5-4, with TRBD1 identical over 7 bases. The J segment lost 5 bases and the V segment lost 3 bases, leaving 4 bases of the junction unmatched. Germline-derived CDR1 and CDR2 are SGHNT and YYREEE (reference sequence). This CDR3 has 13 amino acids. The CDR3 nucleotides are TGTGCCAGCAGCTCTGACAGGGAGTATGGCTACACCTTC. Its protein is CASSSDREYGYTF.

The chain couples TRBV5-4 to TRBJ2-3; 11 nucleotides match TRBD1. After removal of 3 bases from V and 4 bases from J, the junction contained 4 bases not matched to a gene. The CDR3 sequence is 15 residues long. Germline CDR1 and CDR2: SGHNT and YYREEE (reference sequence). The CDR3 DNA reads as TGTGCCAGCAGCTGGAAGGGACAGGGGGCAGATACGCAGTATTTT. Translating it yields CASSWKGQGADTQYF.

J is TRBJ1-1 and V is TRBV6-5, with D tentatively TRBD1 (5 bases). Germline values: CDR1 MNHEY, CDR2 SVGAGI. Trimming left V 5 bases short and J 4 bases short, with 8 bases between. CDR3 size: 12 residues. This chain's CDR3 is CASSRGSTEAFF. Written as DNA, the CDR3 is TGTGCCAGCAGTCGGGGGAGCACTGAAGCTTTCTTT.

The chain uses TRBV5-1 and TRBJ1-2, with a weak D call TRBD1 (5 bases). CDR1 is SGHRS, CDR2 YFSETQ, per germline. Trimming removed 0 bases at V and 4 bases at J, with 10 bases between. CDR3 length equals 14 residues. The CDR3 here is CASSLVQGGYGYTF. CDR3 nucleotide sequence: TGCGCCAGCAGCTTGGTCCAGGGAGGCTATGGCTACACCTTC.

The chain combines TRBV2 with TRBJ1-5; D may be TRBD1 (6 bases). Germline CDR1 is SNHLY and CDR2 is FYNNEI. The CDR3 length is 14 residues. Trimming cost V 4 bases and J 7 bases, with 14 bases left between them. CDR3 residues: CASSATGRRQPQHF. CDR3 DNA sequence: TGTGCCAGCAGTGCGACAGGACGTCGGCAGCCCCAGCATTTT.

There are a few counts of this clone. The chain uses TRBV6-2 or TRBV6-3 and TRBJ1-1; 8 bases line up with TRBD1. The V segment lost 2 bases and the J segment 3 bases; nucleotides outside the gene matches: 8. This CDR3 spans 16 amino acids. Per germline, CDR1 MNHEY and CDR2 SVGEGT. DNA for the CDR3: TGTGCCAGCAGTTACCTTCTGGGACAGGCCTACACTGAAGCTTTCTTT. Protein product: CASSYLLGQAYTEAFF.

The rearrangement joins TRBV6-5 to TRBJ2-2, with TRBD2 matching 7 bases. The germline V gene has CDR1 MNHEY and CDR2 SVGAGI. This CDR3 region has 16 residues. Trimming at V came to 2 bases and at J to 5 bases, leaving 8 bases not matched to a gene. CDR3 nucleotides: TGTGCCAGCAGTTACACCCTCGCCGGGGGGACCGGGGAGCTGTTTTTT. It specifies CASSYTLAGGTGELFF.